The 27 T cell receptor beta chains reported below all come from one sample, sequenced in a study of T cell responses to AZD1222 COVID-19 vaccine. This table comes from immunoSEQ multiplex PCR, and its TCRdb copy is limited to in-frame clones, with some not included. This repertoire shows roughly 150,000 clones, 91% found once; its top ten account for 5%. This sample comprised peripheral blood, obtained on day 0 of AZD1222 vaccination. All receptors come from an adult in good health.

The chain links TRBV29-1 to TRBJ1-2; TRBD1 matches 10 bases. V gave up 4 bases and J gave up 4 bases; unmatched junction bases: 3. Per germline, CDR1 SQVTM and CDR2 ANQGSEA. The CDR3 is 13 residues long. The CDR3 DNA sequence: TGCAGCGTTGGGACAGGGGGTTTCTATGGCTACACCTTC. The encoded protein is CSVGTGGFYGYTF.

The chain uses TRBV7-6 and TRBJ2-2; 7 nucleotides line up with TRBD1. This CDR3 has 15 amino acids. The J segment lost 0 bases and the V segment lost 4 bases, leaving 2 bases of the junction unmatched. Germline CDR1 is SGHVS and CDR2 is FNYEAQ. The CDR3 bases are TGTGCCAGCAGCTATGGGACAGCGAACACCGGGGAGCTGTTTTTT. Residues: CASSYGTANTGELFF. Supplemented by reference TRBV7-6 and TRBJ2-2, the full variable domain reads GAGVSQSPRYKVTKRGQDVALRCDPISGHVSLYWYRQALGQGPEFLTYFNYEAQQDKSGLPNDRFSAERPEGSISTLTIQRTEQRDSAMYRCASSYGTANTGELFFGEGSRLTVL.

The chain recombines TRBV19 with TRBJ1-2, with D perhaps matching TRBD1 (6 bases). The CDR3 sequence is 16 residues long. Germline-derived CDR1 and CDR2 are LNHDA and SQIVND (reference sequence). Trimming removed 4 bases at V and 5 bases at J, with 20 bases between. In DNA form, the CDR3 reads TGTGCCAGTAGTAACGGCCTGGGGACACTACATTATGGCTACACCTTC. It yields the protein CASSNGLGTLHYGYTF. The entire variable domain, with the rest obtained from reference TRBV19 and TRBJ1-2, is as follows: DGGITQSPKYLFRKEGQNVTLSCEQNLNHDAMYWYRQDPGQGLRLIYYSQIVNDFQKGDIAEGYSVSREKKESFPLTVTSAQKNPTAFYLCASSNGLGTLHYGYTFGSGTRLTVV.

This chain's CDR3 is CASSLHTGLTGELFF. In DNA, the CDR3 is TGCGCCAGCAGCCTACATACAGGTCTGACCGGGGAGCTGTTTTTT. The rearrangement links TRBV4-1 to TRBJ2-2; possible D gene TRBD1, 5 bases. Per the germline V gene, CDR1 is MGHRA and CDR2 is YSYEKL. CDR3 length: 15 amino acids. The V and J ends lost 4 bases and 5 bases respectively, with 14 bases between them.

V gene TRBV19 combines with J gene TRBJ2-2; maybe TRBD2 (5 bases). CDR1 and CDR2 from the germline V gene are LNHDA and SQIVND (reference sequence). The CDR3 consists of 13 residues. Trimming took off 6 bases at V and 3 bases at J, with 8 bases between the two ends. The CDR3 coding sequence is TGTGCCAGTAGGCCTAGCCACACCGGGGAGCTGTTTTTT. As protein: CASRPSHTGELFF. Full variable domain (missing parts from reference TRBV19 and TRBJ2-2): DGGITQSPKYLFRKEGQNVTLSCEQNLNHDAMYWYRQDPGQGLRLIYYSQIVNDFQKGDIAEGYSVSREKKESFPLTVTSAQKNPTAFYLCASRPSHTGELFFGEGSRLTVL.

The genes are TRBV19 and TRBJ2-1; weak D call: TRBD2 (6 bases). V lost 4 bases and J 7 bases, leaving 23 bases between the germline ends. Germline lookup yields CDR1 LNHDA and CDR2 SQIVND (reference sequence). The CDR3 sequence is 17 residues long. In DNA, the CDR3 is TGTGCCAGTAGTAGCCGGGGTATAGCGGTAAGGCAGAATGAGCAGTTCTTC. This translates into CASSSRGIAVRQNEQFF.

J is TRBJ2-3 and V is TRBV19, with 9 positions matching TRBD2. Germline CDR1 LNHDA, CDR2 SQIVND (reference sequence). The CDR3 is 19 amino acids. V trimming: 1 base; J trimming: 1 base; junction bases outside the gene matches: 12. Written as DNA, the CDR3 is TGTGCCAGTAGTATAGGTCTCGGGACTAGCAGCGTTGGCACAGATACGCAGTATTTT. It codes for CASSIGLGTSSVGTDTQYF.

The chain links TRBV4-3 to TRBJ1-5; possibly TRBD1 for D (5 bases). This CDR3 has 16 residues. V lost 1 base to trimming and J lost 5 bases, with 15 bases between them. The germline CDR1 and CDR2 sequences are LGHNA and YSLEER. CDR3 DNA: TGCGCCAGCAGCCAAGTACTACAGGAGGTCTATCAGCCCCAGCATTTT. Protein product: CASSQVLQEVYQPQHF.

The chain recombines TRBV27 with TRBJ2-2; TRBD1 aligns across 9 bases. This CDR3 spans 18 amino acids. Looked up from germline, CDR1 is MNHEY and CDR2 is SMNVEV (reference sequence). Trimming took 0 bases from V and 2 from J; bases not matched to a gene: 7. Here the CDR3 DNA reads TGTGCCAGCAGTTTATCGATACAGGGGGCCTTCAACACCGGGGAGCTGTTTTTT. This encodes CASSLSIQGAFNTGELFF.

This chain links TRBV29-1 with TRBJ2-5; no definite D call. The CDR3 consists of 14 residues. V lost 6 bases to trimming and J lost 5 bases, with 19 bases between them. CDR1 and CDR2 from the germline V gene are SQVTM and ANQGSEA. CDR3 sequence: CSVARRIQGETQYF. The CDR3 nucleotides read TGCAGCGTCGCGAGGCGGATCCAAGGGGAGACCCAGTACTTC.

The chain recombines TRBV27 with TRBJ1-2, with D possibly TRBD1 on 5 matching bases. Germline V gene lookup returns CDR1 MNHEY and CDR2 SMNVEV (reference sequence). This CDR3 is 18 amino acids long. Trimming took off 1 base at V and 8 bases at J, with 26 bases between the two ends. CDR3 residues: CASSLLGRPAGAQRGYTF. Written as DNA, the CDR3 is TGTGCCAGCAGTTTATTGGGGAGGCCAGCCGGGGCCCAGCGGGGCTACACCTTC.

This sequence joins TRBV6-4 and TRBJ1-3, with TRBD1 matching 7 bases. After removal of 7 bases from V and 0 bases from J, the junction contained 9 bases not matched to a gene. Per germline, CDR1 MRHNA and CDR2 SNTAGT. This CDR3 has 16 amino acids. Written as DNA, the CDR3 is TGTGCCAGCATGCCGGGACAGATAATCTCTGGAAACACCATATATTTT. Translated, it gives CASMPGQIISGNTIYF.

The genes are TRBV7-2 and TRBJ1-5; no firm D call. The V gene lost 6 bases and the J gene lost 1 base, with 10 bases spanning the gap. Germline-derived CDR1 and CDR2 are SGHTA and FQGNSA. The CDR3 consists of 14 residues. In nucleotides, the CDR3 is TGTGCCAGCAGACCCACGGGCAGCAATCAGCCCCAGCATTTT. Its protein is CASRPTGSNQPQHF.

The chain recombines TRBV9 with TRBJ1-1; 10 bases line up with TRBD1. CDR1 and CDR2 from the germline V gene are SGDLS and YYNGEE. The CDR3 is made up of 15 amino acids. Trimming took 3 bases from V and 5 from J; bases not matched to a gene: 7. CDR3 residues: CASSDPTGGVTEAFF. The CDR3 bases are TGTGCCAGCAGCGACCCGACAGGGGGCGTGACTGAAGCTTTCTTT.

This clone was picked up one time. The chain uses TRBV4-2 and TRBJ2-5; TRBD2 might be the D (5 bases). The CDR3 runs to 17 residues. V was trimmed by 4 bases and J by 1 base, leaving 19 bases between them. The germline V gene has CDR1 LGHNA and CDR2 YNFKEQ. Here the CDR3 DNA reads TGTGCCAGCAGCCCCCACGTCTCAGCGGACCTCCAAGAGACCCAGTACTTC. Protein product: CASSPHVSADLQETQYF.

The rearrangement joins TRBV2 to TRBJ1-2; D is possibly TRBD1 (5 bases). The CDR3 totals 16 residues. V lost 5 bases to trimming and J lost 3 bases, with 19 bases between them. Germline CDR1 SNHLY, CDR2 FYNNEI. The DNA of the CDR3 is TGTGCCAGCAGTCCTCTTCGGGGGTTGAGGGACTATGGCTACACCTTC. Translated: CASSPLRGLRDYGYTF.

The rearrangement links TRBV19 to TRBJ2-2, with 14 bases identical to TRBD2. Germline CDR1 and CDR2: LNHDA and SQIVND (reference sequence). This CDR3 comprises 17 residues. Trimming cost V 8 bases and J 0 bases; bases outside gene matches: 5. The CDR3 DNA sequence: TGTGCCAGTCGCCCGGGACTAGCGGGGGCGAACACCGGGGAGCTGTTTTTT. Residues: CASRPGLAGANTGELFF.

The rearrangement links TRBV28 to TRBJ2-7, with 8 bases matching TRBD2. This CDR3 is built from 17 residues. Trimming at V came to 6 bases and at J to 0 bases, leaving 13 bases not matched to a gene. CDR1 and CDR2 from the germline V gene are MDHEN and SYDVKM. This CDR3 is CASRPTLGSGSSYEQYF. CDR3 DNA sequence: TGTGCCAGCAGACCAACCCTTGGGAGCGGGAGCTCCTACGAGCAGTACTTC.

This chain uses TRBV14 with TRBJ2-1; perhaps TRBD1 as D (6 bases). Trimming shortened V by 1 base and J by 5 bases, and 12 bases separated the two germline ends. The CDR3 totals 15 residues. Germline CDR1 reads SGHDN; CDR2 reads FVKESK. Here the CDR3 DNA reads TGTGCCAGCAGCCAAGGGACAGCCGCTAACAATGAGCAGTTCTTC. This encodes CASSQGTAANNEQFF.

The chain uses TRBV28 and TRBJ1-1, with 10 bases lining up with TRBD1. V lost 6 bases to trimming and J lost 4 bases; unmatched junction nucleotides: 8. Germline V gene lookup returns CDR1 MDHEN and CDR2 SYDVKM. The CDR3 length is 15 residues. DNA of the CDR3: TGTGCCAGCAGCCTAGACAGGGGGCTTACCACTGAAGCTTTCTTT. Translated: CASSLDRGLTTEAFF.

This clone showed up just a few times. The rearrangement uses TRBV14 and TRBJ1-3, with D unresolved. CDR1 is SGHDN, CDR2 FVKESK, per germline. CDR3 length: 17 residues. The V end was cut by 4 bases, the J end by 2 bases, with 18 bases between. CDR3 region: CASSLLRTPFPGNTIYF. The CDR3 region has the DNA TGTGCCAGCAGCCTCCTCCGGACCCCTTTTCCTGGAAACACCATATATTTT.

The chain carries TRBV18 and TRBJ1-3, with D unresolved. CDR3 size: 13 residues. Trimming removed 6 bases at V and 0 bases at J, with 6 bases between. Germline V CDR1 and CDR2: KGHSH, LQKENI. CDR3 residues: CASSYYSGNTIYF. CDR3 nucleotides: TGTGCCAGCTCCTACTACTCTGGAAACACCATATATTTT.

This clone was picked up a small number of times. The chain has TRBV28 and TRBJ2-5; perhaps TRBD2 as D (6 bases). The CDR3 length is 14 residues. The V end lost 3 bases, the J end lost 0 bases, and 8 bases lay between the germline ends. Germline V gene sequence: CDR1 MDHEN, CDR2 SYDVKM. The CDR3 region is CASSLEGYQETQYF. The DNA for the CDR3 is TGTGCCAGCAGTTTGGAGGGTTACCAAGAGACCCAGTACTTC.

Turning to this clone: At one boundary the junction diverges from the germline segment, which might be a read error. This chain joins TRBV7-2 and TRBJ2-7, with D possibly being TRBD2 (6 bases). This CDR3 is built from 15 residues. Germline loops: CDR1 SGHTA, CDR2 FQGNSA. CDR3 region: CASSLWRDGEYGQYF. As DNA, the CDR3 is TGTGCCAGCAGCTTATGGCGGGATGGGGAGTACGGGCAGTACTTC.

This rearrangement joins TRBV4-3 to TRBJ1-6; 10 nucleotides agree with TRBD1. The CDR3 extends over 18 amino acids. Germline V CDR1 and CDR2: LGHNA, YSLEER. Germline trimming cut 5 bases from V and 8 bases from J; bases unmatched to any gene: 15. CDR3 bases: TGCGCCAGCAGCTTTCGAAGATTTCGGGACAGGGGATATTCACCCCTCCACTTT. Its protein is CASSFRRFRDRGYSPLHF.

The chain uses TRBV10-3 and TRBJ2-5; D gene unclear. There are 16 residues in the CDR3. V dropped 0 bases and J dropped 4 bases, with 15 bases sitting between them. Germline assignment: CDR1 ENHRY and CDR2 SYGVKD. CDR3 in DNA: TGTGCCATCAGTGAGTCGACGGATGGAGTGGGAGAGACCCAGTACTTC. Translating gives CAISESTDGVGETQYF.

The V and J genes are TRBV15 and TRBJ1-6, with D hard to call. V lost 0 bases to trimming and J lost 7 bases, with 13 bases between them. This CDR3 is built from 16 residues. Per the germline V gene, CDR1 is LNHNV and CDR2 is YYDKDF (reference sequence). DNA for the CDR3: TGTGCCACCAGCAGAGAGATTGGCCCGGGAAATTCACCCCTCCACTTT. Its protein is CATSREIGPGNSPLHF.